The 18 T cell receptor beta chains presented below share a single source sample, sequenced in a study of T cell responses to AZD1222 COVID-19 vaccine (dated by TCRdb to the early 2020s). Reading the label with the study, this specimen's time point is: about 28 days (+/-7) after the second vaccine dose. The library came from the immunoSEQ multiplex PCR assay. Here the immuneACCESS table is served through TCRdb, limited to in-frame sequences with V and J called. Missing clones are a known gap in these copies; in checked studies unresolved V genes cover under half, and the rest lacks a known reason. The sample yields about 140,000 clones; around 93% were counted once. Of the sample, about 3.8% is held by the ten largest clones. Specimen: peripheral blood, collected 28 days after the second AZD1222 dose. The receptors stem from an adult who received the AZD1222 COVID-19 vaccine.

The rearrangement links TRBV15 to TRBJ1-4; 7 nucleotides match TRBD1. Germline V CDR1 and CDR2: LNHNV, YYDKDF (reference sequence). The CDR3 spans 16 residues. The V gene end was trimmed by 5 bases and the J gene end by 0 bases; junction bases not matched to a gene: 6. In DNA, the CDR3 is TGTGCCACCAGCGGTGGGGACAGCACAACTAATGAAAAACTGTTTTTT. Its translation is CATSGGDSTTNEKLFF.

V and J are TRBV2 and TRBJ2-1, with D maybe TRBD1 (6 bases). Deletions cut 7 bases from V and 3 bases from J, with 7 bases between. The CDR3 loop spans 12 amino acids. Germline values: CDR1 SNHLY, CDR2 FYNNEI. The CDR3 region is CASNRVYNEQFF. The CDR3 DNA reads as TGTGCCAGCAACAGGGTCTACAATGAGCAGTTCTTC.

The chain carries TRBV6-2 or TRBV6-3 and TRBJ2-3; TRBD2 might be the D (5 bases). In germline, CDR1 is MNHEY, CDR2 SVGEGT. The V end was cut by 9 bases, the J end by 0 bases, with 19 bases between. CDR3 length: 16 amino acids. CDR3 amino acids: CASSALAGRSTDTQYF. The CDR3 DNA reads TGTGCCAGTAGCGCCCTGGCGGGCCGGAGCACAGATACGCAGTATTTT.

DNA of the CDR3: TGTGCCAGCAGCCTCCAGAACTCTGGGGCCAACGTCCTGACTTTC. Protein: CASSLQNSGANVLTF. The J gene is TRBJ2-6, the V gene TRBV16; D is uncertain. The V and J ends lost 4 bases and 0 bases respectively, with 7 bases between them. Per the germline V gene, CDR1 is KGHSY and CDR2 is FQNENV. The CDR3 length is 15 residues.

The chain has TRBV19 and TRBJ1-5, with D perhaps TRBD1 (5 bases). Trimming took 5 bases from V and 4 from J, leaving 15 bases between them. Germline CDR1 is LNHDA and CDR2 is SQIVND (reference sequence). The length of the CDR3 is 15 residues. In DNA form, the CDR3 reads TGTGCCAGTAGTCCTCGTGGGGGTAGGAATCAGCCCCAGCATTTT. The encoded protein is CASSPRGGRNQPQHF.

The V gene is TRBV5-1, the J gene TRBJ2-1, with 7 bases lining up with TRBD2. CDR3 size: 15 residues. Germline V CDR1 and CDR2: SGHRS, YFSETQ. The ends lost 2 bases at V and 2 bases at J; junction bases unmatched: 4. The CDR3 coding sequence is TGCGCCAGCAGCTTAACCGGGACTACCTACAATGAGCAGTTCTTC. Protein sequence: CASSLTGTTYNEQFF.

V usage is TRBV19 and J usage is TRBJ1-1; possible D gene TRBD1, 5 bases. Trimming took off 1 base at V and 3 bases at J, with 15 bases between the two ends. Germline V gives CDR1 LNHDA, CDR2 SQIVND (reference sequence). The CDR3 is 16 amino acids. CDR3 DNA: TGTGCCAGTAGTATAGGTGGCAGGGCTACCTACACTGAAGCTTTCTTT. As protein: CASSIGGRATYTEAFF. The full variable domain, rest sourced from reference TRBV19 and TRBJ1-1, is DGGITQSPKYLFRKEGQNVTLSCEQNLNHDAMYWYRQDPGQGLRLIYYSQIVNDFQKGDIAEGYSVSREKKESFPLTVTSAQKNPTAFYLCASSIGGRATYTEAFFGQGTRLTVV.

Here the CDR3 reads CAISETSGGTDTQYF. The CDR3 nucleotides read TGTGCCATCAGCGAGACTAGCGGGGGTACAGATACGCAGTATTTT. The chain couples TRBV10-3 to TRBJ2-3, with TRBD2 matching over 12 bases. This CDR3 has 15 residues. The trim removed 6 bases at V and 3 bases at J, leaving 4 bases unmatched. Germline CDR1 is ENHRY and CDR2 is SYGVKD.

The DNA for the CDR3 is TGTGCCAGCAGCCGCTTGAGGGACACTGAAGCTTTCTTT. Its translation is CASSRLRDTEAFF. The rearrangement uses TRBV7-2 and TRBJ1-1; the D is unclear. Trimming pared 5 bases from V and 3 bases from J, leaving 10 bases between. Germline V gives CDR1 SGHTA, CDR2 FQGNSA. The CDR3 has 13 residues.

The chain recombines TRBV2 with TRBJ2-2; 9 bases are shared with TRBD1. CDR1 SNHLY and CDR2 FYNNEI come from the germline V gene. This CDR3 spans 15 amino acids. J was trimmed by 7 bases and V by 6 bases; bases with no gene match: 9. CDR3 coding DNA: TGTGCCAGCAGAGAGGACAGGGGAAAGGGCGGGGAGCTGTTTTTT. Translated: CASREDRGKGGELFF.

The CDR3 is CASSTGGPRPQHF. Here the CDR3 DNA reads TGTGCCAGTAGTACTGGGGGCCCTCGGCCCCAGCATTTT. The gene calls are TRBV19 and TRBJ1-5, with a possible D match to TRBD1 (6 bases). The V gene's germline CDR1 is LNHDA and CDR2 SQIVND (reference sequence). The CDR3 runs 13 residues. The V end lost 4 bases, the J end lost 9 bases, and 13 bases lay between the germline ends.

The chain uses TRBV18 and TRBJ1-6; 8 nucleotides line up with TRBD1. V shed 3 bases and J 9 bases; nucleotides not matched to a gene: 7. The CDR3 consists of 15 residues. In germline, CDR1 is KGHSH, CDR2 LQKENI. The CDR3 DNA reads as TGTGCCAGCTCACCCGACAGGGGAGGGAGTTCACCCCTCCACTTT. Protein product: CASSPDRGGSSPLHF.

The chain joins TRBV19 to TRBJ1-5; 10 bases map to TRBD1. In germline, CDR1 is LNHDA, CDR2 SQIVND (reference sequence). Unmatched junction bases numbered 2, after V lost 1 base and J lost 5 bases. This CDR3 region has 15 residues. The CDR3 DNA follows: TGTGCCAGTAGTATAGGACAGGGGGCCTATCAGCCCCAGCATTTT. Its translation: CASSIGQGAYQPQHF.

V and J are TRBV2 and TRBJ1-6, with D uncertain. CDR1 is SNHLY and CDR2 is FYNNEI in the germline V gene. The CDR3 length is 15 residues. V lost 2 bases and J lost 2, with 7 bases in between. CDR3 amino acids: CASSELWTYNSPLHF. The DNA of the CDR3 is TGTGCCAGCAGTGAATTGTGGACCTATAATTCACCCCTCCACTTT. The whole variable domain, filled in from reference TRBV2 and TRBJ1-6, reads EPEVTQTPSHQVTQMGQEVILRCVPISNHLYFYWYRQILGQKVEFLVSFYNNEISEKSEIFDDQFSVERPDGSNFTLKIRSTKLEDSAMYFCASSELWTYNSPLHFGNGTRLTVT.

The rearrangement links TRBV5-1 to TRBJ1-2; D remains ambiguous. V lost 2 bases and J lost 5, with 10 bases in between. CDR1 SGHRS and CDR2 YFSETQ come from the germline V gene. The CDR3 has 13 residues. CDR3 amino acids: CASSLQKAYGYTF. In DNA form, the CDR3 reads TGCGCCAGCAGCTTACAGAAGGCTTATGGCTACACCTTC.

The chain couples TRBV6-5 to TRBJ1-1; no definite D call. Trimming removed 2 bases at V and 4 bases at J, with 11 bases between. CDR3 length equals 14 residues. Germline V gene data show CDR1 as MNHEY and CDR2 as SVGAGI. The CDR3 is CASSYGLLTTEAFF. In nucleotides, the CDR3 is TGTGCCAGCAGTTACGGCCTCCTCACCACTGAAGCTTTCTTT.

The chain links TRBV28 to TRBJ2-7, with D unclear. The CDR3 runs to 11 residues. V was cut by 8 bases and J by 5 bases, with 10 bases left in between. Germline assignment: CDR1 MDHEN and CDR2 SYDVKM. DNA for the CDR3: TGTGCCAGCGGGCGTGTGGACGAGCAGTACTTC. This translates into CASGRVDEQYF.

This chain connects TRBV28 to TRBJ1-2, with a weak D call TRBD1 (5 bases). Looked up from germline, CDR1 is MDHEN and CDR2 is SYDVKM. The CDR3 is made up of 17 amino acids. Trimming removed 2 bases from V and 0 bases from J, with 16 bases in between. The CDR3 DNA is TGTGCCAGCAGTTTAACGAGAGGGACCATAGCTAACTATGGCTACACCTTC. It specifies CASSLTRGTIANYGYTF.